The TCR beta chain described here comes from a study of blood T cell repertoires in COVID-19. Across the study: The samples span acute and convalescent COVID-19 from the United States, Italy and Spain.

In the original analysis: Using reference gene primer amplification, nucleated cell counts were estimated. TCRdb's copy holds only in-frame clones and misses some; the assay was immunoSEQ multiplex PCR. Clone size and the V and J calls come from that table; the DNA yielded D and trimming. This sample has about 220,000 clones, with approximately 83% found just once. This CDR3 contains 16 residues. Looked up from germline, CDR1 is LGHNA and CDR2 is YNFKEQ. V lost 0 bases, J lost 6 bases, and 18 bases lay in between. The participants were between about 18 and 89 years old and came from about two dozen US areas.

The clonotype was recovered from a woman in her forties with acute COVID-19. The V and J genes are TRBV4-2 and TRBJ2-7, with a weak D call TRBD2 (7 bases). Sequencing input: PBMCs or T cells enriched from blood (not recorded which). CDR3 sequence (DNA): TGTGCCAGCAGCCAAGATATTGCGGGGGCCTCTTCCGAGCAGTACTTC. Encoded protein: CASSQDIAGASSEQYF.